The 2 T cell receptor beta chains listed next were all sequenced from one sample in a study of regulatory T cells in long-lasting Graves disease. Time point denoted: newly diagnosed GD, antithyroid drugs for less than 3 months. RNA extracted from PBMCs served as the sequencing template. Arm-PCR of CDR3 regions and iRepertoire HTBI primers were the basis on which TCR beta libraries were built. Via MiXCR, TCRdb re-called the multiplex PCR reads, giving one row per CDR3 protein. The sample holds around 420,000 distinct CDR3 sequences, approximately 16% seen once. This sample was also put to use in a study of T cells in Graves' hyperthyroidism and ophthalmopathy.

The sequences come from peripheral blood mononuclear cells (PBMCs), collected at new diagnosis, from a patient treated with antithyroid drugs. These receptors were taken from a middle-aged woman with Graves disease.

A remark on this clonotype: With a far larger clone one base away, a read error is the likely cause. J is TRBJ2-1 and V is TRBV10-3; TRBD2 might be the D (6 bases). Germline CDR1 ENHRY, CDR2 SYGVKD. The CDR3 runs 15 residues. The V end lost 5 bases, the J end lost 6 bases, and 17 bases lay between the germline ends. The CDR3 DNA reads as TGTGCCATCAGTTTTTGGCGGGATCGTAGCAATGAGCAGTTCTTC. This encodes CAISFWRDRSNEQFF.

With respect to this clonotype: This clone may be a read error of a much larger clone one base away. The chain joins TRBV28 to TRBJ1-6, with a possible D match to TRBD1 (5 bases). The CDR3 is made up of 14 amino acids. The V gene's germline CDR1 is MDHEN and CDR2 SYDVKM. The CDR3 loop reads CASLGALGDSPPHF. CDR3 in DNA: TGTGCCAGCCTTGGGGCATTAGGGGATTCACCCCCCCACTTT.